Shown below are 20 T cell receptor beta chains from a single sample sequenced in a study of blood T cell repertoires in COVID-19. Clones were sequenced by immunoSEQ multiplex PCR, and TCRdb holds only the in-frame ones, with some missing. The sample carries 65,000 to 90,000 clones, around nine tenths recorded once. Specimen: peripheral blood. All receptors come from a man older than 75 with COVID-19, enrolled during active disease.

This rearrangement joins TRBV1 to TRBJ1-1; the DNA was not used to check the table's D call, TRBD1. TRBV1 is a listed pseudogene. The CDR3 extends over 12 amino acids. CDR3 bases: TGCACCAGAAAGGGGGCGAACACTGAAGCTTTCTTT. Translating it yields CTRKGANTEAFF.

V gene TRBV5-1 combines with J gene TRBJ1-1; 10 nucleotides align to TRBD1. CDR1 is SGHRS, CDR2 YFSETQ, per germline. Germline trimming cut 4 bases from V and 5 bases from J; bases unmatched to any gene: 11. This CDR3 is 16 amino acids long. The CDR3 loop is CASSIDRTGGRTEAFF. As DNA, the CDR3 is TGCGCCAGCAGCATCGATAGGACAGGGGGTAGGACTGAAGCTTTCTTT.

The rearrangement links TRBV10-3 to TRBJ1-6, with 7 bases lining up with TRBD1. The CDR3 contains 16 residues. J gave up 6 bases and V 2 bases, and 7 bases lay outside the gene matches. CDR1 is ENHRY and CDR2 is SYGVKD in the germline V gene. CDR3 coding DNA: TGTGCCATCAGTGAGAAATCAGGGGGTGGTAATTCACCCCTCCACTTT. It is translated as CAISEKSGGGNSPLHF.

The chain's CDR3 is CASSQSQGGSPLHF. CDR3 coding DNA: TGCGCCAGCAGTCAATCTCAGGGAGGTTCACCCCTCCACTTT. This chain connects TRBV23-1 to TRBJ1-6, with a tentative D call TRBD1 (5 bases). TRBV23-1 is noted as an ORF with a role that remains uncertain. The CDR3 consists of 14 residues. Trimming cost V 0 bases and J 9 bases, with 9 bases left between them.

This sequence joins TRBV3-1 (or the pseudogene TRBV3-2) and TRBJ2-7; tentative D call: TRBD1 (5 bases). V dropped 0 bases and J dropped 1 base, with 7 bases sitting between them. Germline V gives CDR1 LGHDT, CDR2 YNNKEL (reference sequence). The CDR3 contains 14 residues. CDR3 sequence: CASSQDQGSYEQYF. CDR3 coding DNA: TGTGCCAGCAGCCAAGATCAGGGTTCCTACGAGCAGTACTTC.

The chain employs TRBV5-6 and TRBJ2-7; D ambiguous. Trimming stripped 1 base from V and 3 bases from J, with 8 bases between. CDR3 length: 13 residues. Germline V gene sequence: CDR1 SGHDT, CDR2 YYEEEE. CDR3 DNA sequence: TGTGCCAGCAGCTTGACAGCTCTCTACGAGCAGTACTTC. Translation: CASSLTALYEQYF. The whole variable domain, filled in from reference TRBV5-6 and TRBJ2-7, reads DAGVTQSPTHLIKTRGQQVTLRCSPKSGHDTVSWYQQALGQGPQFIFQYYEEEERQRGNFPDRFSGHQFPNYSSELNVNALLLGDSALYLCASSLTALYEQYFGPGTRLTVT.

The V call is TRBV6-2 or TRBV6-3, the J call TRBJ1-1; possible D gene TRBD1, 5 bases. Germline V lookup: CDR1 MNHEY, CDR2 SVGEGT. V shed 2 bases and J shed 5 bases, with 12 bases lying between them. The CDR3 consists of 14 residues. The CDR3 reads CASSYIRGTTEAFF. In DNA form, the CDR3 reads TGTGCCAGCAGTTACATCCGGGGGACGACTGAAGCTTTCTTT.

This chain joins TRBV13 and TRBJ2-2; TRBD2 matches 16 bases. Germline CDR1 PRHDT, CDR2 FYEKMQ (reference sequence). CDR3 length: 17 amino acids. The ends lost 4 bases at V and 6 bases at J; junction bases unmatched: 5. CDR3 in DNA: TGTGCCAGCAGCTCGGGACTAGCGGGGGGGCCGTCCGGGGAGCTGTTTTTT. Protein product: CASSSGLAGGPSGELFF.

This chain joins TRBV5-1 and TRBJ1-1; D perhaps matches TRBD1 (6 bases). V gave up 0 bases and J gave up 3 bases, with 6 bases separating them. The germline V gene has CDR1 SGHRS and CDR2 YFSETQ. CDR3 length: 13 amino acids. CDR3 sequence reads: CASSLDRDTEAFF. CDR3 nucleotide sequence: TGCGCCAGCAGCTTGGACAGGGACACTGAAGCTTTCTTT.

The chain combines TRBV6-6 with TRBJ1-5, with a weak D call TRBD1 (6 bases). The CDR3 length is 15 residues. The germline gives CDR1 MNHNY, CDR2 SVGAGI (reference sequence). The V end lost 7 bases, the J end lost 1 base, and 14 bases lay between the germline ends. In DNA, the CDR3 is TGTGCCAGCACTGTCAGGGGAGAGAGCAATCAGCCCCAGCATTTT. Its protein is CASTVRGESNQPQHF.

The chain employs TRBV10-3 and TRBJ1-2, with D perhaps TRBD1 (5 bases). With 7 bases removed from V and 3 bases from J, the gap between germline ends came to 15 bases. The CDR3 extends over 14 amino acids. Germline assignment: CDR1 ENHRY and CDR2 SYGVKD. CDR3 bases: TGTGCCATCACGCAGGGCGAATCGGACTATGGCTACACCTTC. Its protein product is CAITQGESDYGYTF.

V gene TRBV5-4 combines with J gene TRBJ2-7, with no clear D. Per the germline V gene, CDR1 is SGHNT and CDR2 is YYREEE (reference sequence). The V gene lost 0 bases and the J gene lost 5 bases, with 9 bases spanning the gap. The CDR3 is 13 amino acids. The CDR3 DNA follows: TGTGCCAGCAGCTTGGGACTGGCGGACGAGCAGTACTTC. It translates to CASSLGLADEQYF.

The chain employs TRBV18 and TRBJ1-6, with D perhaps matching TRBD1 (5 bases). The germline V gene has CDR1 KGHSH and CDR2 LQKENI. Trimming left V 3 bases short and J 2 bases short, with 17 bases between. The CDR3 totals 18 residues. The CDR3, as DNA: TGTGCCAGCTCACCCCTCGACAGAGTAAGTCCCTATAATTCACCCCTCCACTTT. Encoded protein: CASSPLDRVSPYNSPLHF.

The rearrangement links TRBV19 to TRBJ1-1; D unresolved. Germline CDR1 is LNHDA and CDR2 is SQIVND (reference sequence). The CDR3 consists of 11 residues. Trimming removed 9 bases at V and 1 base at J, with 6 bases between. Here the CDR3 reads CASGTNTEAFF. CDR3 nucleotide sequence: TGTGCCAGCGGTACGAACACTGAAGCTTTCTTT.

The chain has TRBV12-5 and TRBJ1-5, with no clear D. V was pared by 8 bases and J by 7 bases, with 12 bases between. Germline CDR1 is LGHNT and CDR2 is FRNRAP. The CDR3 extends over 12 amino acids. The CDR3 nucleotides read TGTGCTAGTACTTCGGAGGACCAGCCCCAGCATTTT. This sequence encodes CASTSEDQPQHF. The complete variable domain, with remaining parts taken from reference TRBV12-5 and TRBJ1-5, reads DARVTQTPRHKVTEMGQEVTMRCQPILGHNTVFWYRQTMMQGLELLAYFRNRAPLDDSGMPKDRFSAEMPDATLATLKIQPSEPRDSAVYFCASTSEDQPQHFGDGTRLSIL.

CDR3: CASSQEMTTSGQPQHF. In DNA, the CDR3 is TGCGCCAGCAGCCAAGAAATGACCACTAGCGGTCAGCCCCAGCATTTT. The chain links TRBV4-1 to TRBJ1-5; D is ambiguous. Germline CDR1 and CDR2: MGHRA and YSYEKL. V gave up 0 bases and J gave up 6 bases, with 15 bases separating them. This CDR3 has 16 residues.

This clone was detected a few times. V gene TRBV6-5 combines with J gene TRBJ1-1, with unresolved D. Germline V gives CDR1 MNHEY, CDR2 SVGAGI. The CDR3 is made up of 12 amino acids. Deletions cut 0 bases from V and 11 bases from J, with 10 bases between. CDR3 region: CASSYSLGEAFF. DNA of the CDR3: TGTGCCAGCAGTTACTCCCTGGGCGAGGCTTTCTTT.

The CDR3 sequence: CSASSTDGYTF. The CDR3, as DNA: TGCAGTGCTAGTTCGACAGATGGCTACACCTTC. The chain recombines TRBV20-1 with TRBJ1-2, with D possibly being TRBD1 (5 bases). Deletions cut 3 bases from V and 6 bases from J, with 8 bases between. Germline-derived CDR1 and CDR2 are DFQATT and SNEGSKA (reference sequence). This CDR3 region has 11 residues.

This clone has only one observation. The junction differs from germline at one of its ends, possibly a read error. The chain uses TRBV5-4 and TRBJ2-3; D may be TRBD1 (5 bases). CDR1 and CDR2 from the germline V gene are SGHNT and YYREEE (reference sequence). The CDR3 sequence is 15 residues long. The CDR3 sequence: CASRLGATATDTQYF. CDR3 DNA sequence: TGTGCCAGCAGATTGGGTGCGACAGCCACAGATACGCAGTATTTT. The variable domain in full, with the rest retrieved from reference TRBV5-4 and TRBJ2-3, is ETGVTQSPTHLIKTRGQQVTLRCSSQSGHNTVSWYQQALGQGPQFIFQYYREEENGRGNFPPRFSGLQFPNYSSELNVNALELDDSALYLCASRLGATATDTQYFGPGTRLTVL.

The gene calls are TRBV5-4 and TRBJ2-2; 13 positions agree with TRBD2. The junction had 7 bases not matched to a gene; V was cut back by 4 bases and J by 7 bases. CDR3 size: 16 residues. CDR1 is SGHNT, CDR2 YYREEE, per germline (reference sequence). The DNA for the CDR3 is TGTGCCAGCAGCCGAACTAGCGGGGGGGCGAGCGGGGAGCTGTTTTTT. Its translation is CASSRTSGGASGELFF.